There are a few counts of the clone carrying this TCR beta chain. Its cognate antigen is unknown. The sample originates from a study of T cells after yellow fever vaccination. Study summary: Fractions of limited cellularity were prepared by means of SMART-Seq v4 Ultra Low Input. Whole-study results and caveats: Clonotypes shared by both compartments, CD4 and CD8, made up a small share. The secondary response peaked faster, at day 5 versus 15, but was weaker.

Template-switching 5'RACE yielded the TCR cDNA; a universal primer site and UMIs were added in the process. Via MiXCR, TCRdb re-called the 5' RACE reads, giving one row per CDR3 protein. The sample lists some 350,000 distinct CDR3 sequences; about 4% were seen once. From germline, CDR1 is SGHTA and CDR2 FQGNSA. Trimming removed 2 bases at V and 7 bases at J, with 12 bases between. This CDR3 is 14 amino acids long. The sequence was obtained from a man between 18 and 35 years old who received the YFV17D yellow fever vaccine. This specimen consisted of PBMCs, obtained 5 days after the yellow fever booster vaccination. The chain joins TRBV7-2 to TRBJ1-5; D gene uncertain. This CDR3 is CASSLSGRSQPQHF. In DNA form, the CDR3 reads TGTGCCAGCAGCTTATCCGGCAGGTCCCAGCCCCAGCATTTT. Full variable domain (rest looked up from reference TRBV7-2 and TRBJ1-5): GAGVSQSPSNKVTEKGKDVELRCDPISGHTALYWYRQSLGQGLEFLIYFQGNSAPDKSGLPSDRFSAERTGGSVSTLTIQRTQQEDSAVYLCASSLSGRSQPQHFGDGTRLSIL.